What follows are 32 T cell receptor beta chains derived from one specimen sequenced in a study of shared clonotypes between healthy human individuals. CD45RO-negative cells were positively selected for CCR7, leaving out terminally differentiated effector memory CD45RA+ cells. Generated by immunoSEQ multiplex PCR, the TCRdb table keeps only in-frame clones and is missing some. The sample lists fewer than 850,000 clones; roughly 96% were seen once. The sample comprised naive CD8+ T cells sorted from blood. The source of these receptors is a man in his thirties or forties in good health.

Remarks on this clone: The sample holds other DNA sequences that translate to the same CDR3. J is TRBJ1-5 and V is TRBV28, with D maybe TRBD1 (6 bases). CDR3 length: 15 residues. Trimming left V 2 bases short and J 0 bases short, with 8 bases between. Germline values: CDR1 MDHEN, CDR2 SYDVKM. As DNA, the CDR3 is TGTGCCAGCAGTTTAACAGGGATTAGCAATCAGCCCCAGCATTTT. It translates to CASSLTGISNQPQHF.

V is TRBV2 and J is TRBJ2-7; D is unresolved. Trimming left V 8 bases short and J 3 bases short, with 14 bases between. From germline, CDR1 is SNHLY and CDR2 FYNNEI. CDR3 length equals 13 residues. CDR3 sequence reads: CASQRVGFYEQYF. CDR3 in DNA: TGTGCCAGCCAGAGAGTGGGGTTCTACGAGCAGTACTTC. The whole variable domain, filled in from reference TRBV2 and TRBJ2-7, reads EPEVTQTPSHQVTQMGQEVILRCVPISNHLYFYWYRQILGQKVEFLVSFYNNEISEKSEIFDDQFSVERPDGSNFTLKIRSTKLEDSAMYFCASQRVGFYEQYFGPGTRLTVT.

The gene calls are TRBV15 and TRBJ2-2, with 11 bases aligning to TRBD2. Looked up from germline, CDR1 is LNHNV and CDR2 is YYDKDF (reference sequence). There are 21 residues in the CDR3. J was trimmed by 0 bases and V by 1 base; bases with no gene match: 13. The CDR3 DNA reads as TGTGCCACCAGCAGAGCAGGGACGCATTCTAGCGGGAGGACGAACACCGGGGAGCTGTTTTTT. Protein sequence: CATSRAGTHSSGRTNTGELFF. Combining the CDR3 with reference TRBV15 and TRBJ2-2 gives the whole variable domain DAMVIQNPRYQVTQFGKPVTLSCSQTLNHNVMYWYQQKSSQAPKLLFHYYDKDFNNEADTPDNFQSRRPNTSFCFLDIRSPGLGDTAMYLCATSRAGTHSSGRTNTGELFFGEGSRLTVL.

This clone was seen only once. CDR3 DNA: TGCGCCAGCAGCCCAGCGGGGGACAGGGAAGCTTTCTTT. The encoded protein is CASSPAGDREAFF. V usage is TRBV5-1 and J usage is TRBJ1-1, with TRBD1 identical over 8 bases. Germline V CDR1 and CDR2: SGHRS, YFSETQ. The CDR3 totals 13 residues. The V gene end was trimmed by 4 bases and the J gene end by 8 bases; junction bases not matched to a gene: 7.

This chain joins TRBV4-1 and TRBJ1-5; D possibly corresponds to TRBD1 (6 bases). This CDR3 has 14 residues. Germline values: CDR1 MGHRA, CDR2 YSYEKL. V dropped 0 bases and J dropped 7 bases, with 10 bases sitting between them. DNA of the CDR3: TGCGCCAGCAGCCAAGAGGACAGTAGGCAGCCCCAGCATTTT. It is translated as CASSQEDSRQPQHF.

The V and J genes are TRBV7-8 and TRBJ1-5, with D perhaps TRBD1 (6 bases). There are 14 residues in the CDR3. The germline V gene has CDR1 SGHVS and CDR2 FQNEAQ. The DNA of the CDR3 is TGTGACGTCGGTGTACAGGGAAGCAATCAGCCCCAGCATTTT. Translating gives CDVGVQGSNQPQHF. The full variable domain, rest sourced from reference TRBV7-8 and TRBJ1-5, is GAGVSQSPRYKVAKRGQDVALRCDPISGHVSLFWYQQALGQGPEFLTYFQNEAQLDKSGLPSDRFFAERPEGSVSTLKIQRTQQEDSAVYLCDVGVQGSNQPQHFGDGTRLSIL.

The genes are TRBV7-9 and TRBJ1-4, with 7 bases that match TRBD1. V shed 4 bases, J shed 4 bases, and the junction held 12 bases outside the gene matches. The CDR3 sequence is 17 residues long. Germline V gene data show CDR1 as SEHNR and CDR2 as FQNEAQ (reference sequence). Here the CDR3 reads CASSYPDPGTVNEKLFF. CDR3 nucleotides: TGTGCCAGCAGCTACCCGGACCCCGGGACAGTTAATGAAAAACTGTTTTTT.

This chain connects TRBV7-3 to TRBJ2-7, with 9 bases lining up with TRBD1. Germline CDR1 and CDR2: SGHTA and FQGTGA. The junction had 10 bases not matched to a gene; V was cut back by 5 bases and J by 5 bases. The length of the CDR3 is 15 residues. The CDR3 here is CASSPQGQGMDEQYF. CDR3 in DNA: TGTGCCAGCAGCCCCCAAGGACAGGGGATGGACGAGCAGTACTTC.

The V call is TRBV4-3, the J call TRBJ1-1; possibly TRBD1 for D (5 bases). The CDR3 sequence is 14 residues long. CDR1 and CDR2 from the germline V gene are LGHNA and YSLEER. V was clipped by 2 bases and J by 12 bases, with 19 bases between them. The CDR3 nucleotides read TGCGCCAGCAGCCAAACCGAGACAGTATACGAGTCTTTCTTT. Its protein is CASSQTETVYESFF.

This chain uses TRBV5-6 with TRBJ2-7; 10 bases line up with TRBD2. J lost 5 bases, V lost 4 bases, and 12 bases had no gene match. The CDR3 spans 16 residues. Germline values: CDR1 SGHDT, CDR2 YYEEEE. The CDR3 DNA reads TGTGCCAGCAGCACCGGGGGAGCGGGAGGGCCAGACGAGCAGTACTTC. This translates into CASSTGGAGGPDEQYF.

A single count supports this clone. The V gene is TRBV28, the J gene TRBJ2-5; 10 nucleotides align to TRBD2. CDR1 is MDHEN, CDR2 SYDVKM, per germline. The J segment lost 3 bases and the V segment lost 3 bases, leaving 1 base of the junction unmatched. This CDR3 has 14 amino acids. CDR3 residues: CASSFLAGEETQYF. The DNA for the CDR3 is TGTGCCAGCAGTTTTCTAGCGGGAGAAGAGACCCAGTACTTC.

To note about this clone: The germline gene is not matched at one end of the junction; a read error may be the cause. The rearrangement joins TRBV7-7 to TRBJ2-5, with D perhaps TRBD1 (6 bases). Germline loops: CDR1 SSHAT, CDR2 FNYEAQ (reference sequence). The CDR3 runs to 14 residues. CDR3 sequence (DNA): TGTGCTAGCAGCTTAGCCTCAGGGGATGAGACCCAGTACTTC. It translates to CASSLASGDETQYF.

The V call is TRBV7-9, the J call TRBJ2-7; tentatively, D is TRBD1 (7 bases). V lost 7 bases, J lost 0 bases, and 16 bases lay in between. This CDR3 is built from 15 residues. From germline, CDR1 is SEHNR and CDR2 FQNEAQ (reference sequence). CDR3 coding DNA: TGTGCCAGCAACCAGGGGGGCAGCCGCTCCTACGAGCAGTACTTC. Translation: CASNQGGSRSYEQYF.

The chain uses TRBV5-1 and TRBJ2-7, with D tentatively TRBD1 (5 bases). Germline CDR1 reads SGHRS; CDR2 reads YFSETQ. The ends were cut back, 2 bases at V and 3 bases at J, with 9 bases in the middle. The CDR3 loop spans 13 amino acids. The DNA of the CDR3 is TGCGCCAGCAGCTTTATCGACAGCTACGAGCAGTACTTC. Its translation is CASSFIDSYEQYF. Full variable domain (outside the CDR3, taken from reference TRBV5-1 and TRBJ2-7): KAGVTQTPRYLIKTRGQQVTLSCSPISGHRSVSWYQQTPGQGLQFLFEYFSETQRNKGNFPGRFSGRQFSNSRSEMNVSTLELGDSALYLCASSFIDSYEQYFGPGTRLTVT.

Remarks on this clone: The sample has other DNA sequences that encode this CDR3 too. The rearrangement uses TRBV4-3 and TRBJ2-7; D may be TRBD1 (5 bases). V was trimmed by 0 bases and J by 4 bases, leaving 7 bases between them. Germline lookup yields CDR1 LGHNA and CDR2 YSLEER. The CDR3 sequence is 13 residues long. The CDR3 here is CASSQDRGYEQYF. DNA for the CDR3: TGCGCCAGCAGCCAAGATAGGGGTTACGAGCAGTACTTC.

This rearrangement joins TRBV11-2 to TRBJ1-5, with D perhaps matching TRBD1 (5 bases). The CDR3 is 14 residues long. Trimming shortened V by 3 bases and J by 4 bases, and 10 bases separated the two germline ends. The germline gives CDR1 SGHAT, CDR2 FQNNGV. The CDR3 DNA reads as TGTGCCAGCAGCTTGAGGTCAGGGAATCAGCCCCAGCATTTT. Amino acid sequence: CASSLRSGNQPQHF.

As DNA, the CDR3 is TGTGCCAGCAGTGAGGGGACAGGCGATTGGTATCAGCCCCAGCATTTT. Translation: CASSEGTGDWYQPQHF. The chain has TRBV6-1 and TRBJ1-5, with 8 bases matching TRBD1. The CDR3 has 16 amino acids. After removal of 3 bases from V and 5 bases from J, the junction contained 9 bases not matched to a gene. Germline CDR1 and CDR2: MNHNS and SASEGT.

This chain joins TRBV4-2 and TRBJ2-1; 10 bases align to TRBD2. J gave up 1 base and V 4 bases, and 7 bases lay outside the gene matches. Germline CDR1 reads LGHNA; CDR2 reads YNFKEQ. CDR3 size: 17 residues. DNA for the CDR3: TGTGCCAGCAGCCCAACCGGGACTAGCGTTTCCTACAATGAGCAGTTCTTC. Translation: CASSPTGTSVSYNEQFF.

The chain recombines TRBV6-5 with TRBJ2-7, with D uncertain. CDR3 length equals 15 residues. V dropped 0 bases and J dropped 0 bases, with 9 bases sitting between them. Germline V gene data show CDR1 as MNHEY and CDR2 as SVGAGI. CDR3 in DNA: TGTGCCAGCAGTTACTCTGGCGAAAGCTCCTACGAGCAGTACTTC. Amino acid sequence: CASSYSGESSYEQYF.

CDR3 sequence (DNA): TGTGCCAGCAGCTTAGTAGCCGAGAGCTCCCCCCGACTACAAGAGACCCAGTACTTC. This sequence encodes CASSLVAESSPRLQETQYF. The V and J genes are TRBV11-2 and TRBJ2-5; a weak D match, TRBD2 (5 bases). V lost 1 base and J lost 2, with 23 bases in between. The CDR3 is 19 residues long. The germline V gene has CDR1 SGHAT and CDR2 FQNNGV.

The chain joins TRBV5-1 to TRBJ2-7; D tentatively fits TRBD1 or TRBD2 (5 bases each). The germline V gene has CDR1 SGHRS and CDR2 YFSETQ. Trimming left V 7 bases short and J 0 bases short, with 14 bases between. This CDR3 comprises 14 residues. The chain's CDR3 is CASGGWTGSYEQYF. The CDR3 DNA reads TGCGCCAGCGGGGGTTGGACTGGCTCCTACGAGCAGTACTTC.

This clone was detected once. The rearrangement links TRBV28 to TRBJ1-5, with D hard to call. CDR1 and CDR2 from the germline V gene are MDHEN and SYDVKM. CDR3 length: 16 amino acids. Trimming removed 3 bases at V and 3 bases at J, with 15 bases between. CDR3 sequence (DNA): TGTGCCAGCAGTTTTTTGTCACTGAGGTCCAATCAGCCCCAGCATTTT. As protein: CASSFLSLRSNQPQHF.

This clone was recorded once. V and J are TRBV27 and TRBJ2-1; the D gene is possibly TRBD2 (6 bases). Trimming pared 5 bases from V and 5 bases from J, leaving 13 bases between. CDR3 length: 14 amino acids. CDR1 is MNHEY and CDR2 is SMNVEV in the germline V gene (reference sequence). CDR3 DNA: TGTGCCAGCAGTCCGGGACTCATAGACAATGAGCAGTTCTTC. As protein: CASSPGLIDNEQFF.

The chain has TRBV21-1 and TRBJ1-2. TRBV21-1 is an annotated pseudogene. This CDR3 is 15 amino acids long. The CDR3 bases are TGTGCCAGCAGCAAATATTCAAACAGGACTTATGGCTACACCTTC. Amino acids: CASSKYSNRTYGYTF.

This chain links TRBV13 with TRBJ2-7, with 7 bases lining up with TRBD2. This CDR3 region has 13 residues. Germline lookup yields CDR1 PRHDT and CDR2 FYEKMQ (reference sequence). Trimming cost V 5 bases and J 2 bases; bases outside gene matches: 3. The CDR3 coding sequence is TGTGCCAGCAGCCCAGGACTAGCCTACGAGCAGTACTTC. It specifies CASSPGLAYEQYF.

The gene calls are TRBV4-1 and TRBJ2-3; TRBD1 matches at 7 bases. The CDR3 covers 15 residues. Trimming at V came to 5 bases and at J to 3 bases, leaving 8 bases not matched to a gene. The germline gives CDR1 MGHRA, CDR2 YSYEKL. In nucleotides, the CDR3 is TGCGCCAGCAGCTACCGGGACAGTGTTACAGATACGCAGTATTTT. Its translation is CASSYRDSVTDTQYF.

The V call is TRBV4-3, the J call TRBJ2-7; the match to TRBD1 covers 12 bases. The CDR3 length is 16 residues. After removal of 0 bases from V and 5 bases from J, the junction contained 5 bases not matched to a gene. The germline CDR1 and CDR2 sequences are LGHNA and YSLEER. DNA of the CDR3: TGCGCCAGCAGCCAAGATAGAGGGACAGGGGGCAACGAGCAGTACTTC. It codes for CASSQDRGTGGNEQYF.

CDR3 sequence reads: CASSEGTFNYGYTF. In DNA form, the CDR3 reads TGTGCCAGCAGTGAAGGGACCTTTAACTATGGCTACACCTTC. V and J are TRBV25-1 and TRBJ1-2, with a possible D match to TRBD1 (5 bases). From germline, CDR1 is MGHDK and CDR2 SYGVNS. This CDR3 spans 14 amino acids. Trimming left V 2 bases short and J 1 base short, with 8 bases between.

V gene TRBV9 combines with J gene TRBJ2-7; D gene ambiguous. Germline V CDR1 and CDR2: SGDLS, YYNGEE. V was cut by 0 bases and J by 0 bases, with 10 bases left in between. The CDR3 is 15 residues long. The CDR3 region is CASSVEGSNSYEQYF. The CDR3 DNA reads as TGTGCCAGCAGCGTAGAGGGATCCAACTCCTACGAGCAGTACTTC. Full variable domain (missing parts from reference TRBV9 and TRBJ2-7): DSGVTQTPKHLITATGQRVTLRCSPRSGDLSVYWYQQSLDQGLQFLIQYYNGEERAKGNILERFSAQQFPDLHSELNLSSLELGDSALYFCASSVEGSNSYEQYFGPGTRLTVT.

This clone was recorded once. J is TRBJ2-1 and V is TRBV7-9; 11 bases align to TRBD2. Germline trimming cut 6 bases from V and 5 bases from J; bases unmatched to any gene: 6. This CDR3 spans 15 amino acids. CDR1 and CDR2 from the germline V gene are SEHNR and FQNEAQ (reference sequence). The CDR3 bases are TGTGCCAGCAGGCCGGGACTAGCGGTTGACAATGAGCAGTTCTTC. This sequence encodes CASRPGLAVDNEQFF. Supplemented by reference TRBV7-9 and TRBJ2-1, the full variable domain reads DTGVSQNPRHKITKRGQNVTFRCDPISEHNRLYWYRQTLGQGPEFLTYFQNEAQLEKSRLLSDRFSAERPKGSFSTLEIQRTEQGDSAMYLCASRPGLAVDNEQFFGPGTRLTVL.

The chain couples TRBV2 to TRBJ2-7; D perhaps matches TRBD2 (5 bases). Germline V lookup: CDR1 SNHLY, CDR2 FYNNEI. Trimming cost V 7 bases and J 4 bases, with 11 bases left between them. This CDR3 has 12 residues. DNA of the CDR3: TGTGCCAGCATAGGAGGAATGTACGAGCAGTACTTC. Amino acid sequence: CASIGGMYEQYF.

This chain joins TRBV5-1 and TRBJ2-5; perhaps D is TRBD1 or TRBD2 (6 bases each). Trimming took 1 base from V and 2 from J, leaving 15 bases between them. The CDR3 runs to 16 residues. Germline CDR1 is SGHRS and CDR2 is YFSETQ. The CDR3 DNA reads TGCGCCAGCAGCTTGTGGACTACCGGGACACAAGAGACCCAGTACTTC. It encodes CASSLWTTGTQETQYF.